This passage covers 12 T cell receptor beta chains from one sample sequenced in a study of blood T cell repertoires in COVID-19 (TCRdb year 2020). Receptors were amplified or captured by the immunoSEQ multiplex PCR assay. TCRdb stores this immuneACCESS table with in-frame sequences only. Part of the clones is absent; in the studies checked, under half of the shortfall reflects unresolved V genes, and no reason is known for the rest. The sample contains over 85,000 clones, approximately 87% of them found a single time. Around 7.4% of the sample is in the top ten clones. Sequencing was done on a sample of peripheral blood. Receptors were obtained from a human donor with acute or convalescent COVID-19. The donor label of this sample is uncertain.

The CDR3 protein is CSGLRQGTSYGYTF. The CDR3 region has the DNA TGCAGCGGGCTTAGACAGGGGACCTCTTATGGCTACACCTTC. This chain connects TRBV29-1 to TRBJ1-2, with TRBD1 matching 8 bases. Per the germline V gene, CDR1 is SQVTM and CDR2 is ANQGSEA. The CDR3 length is 14 residues. With V trimmed by 7 bases and J by 5 bases, 12 bases remained unmatched.

Details on this clone: Other DNA sequences within the sample encode an identical CDR3. The rearrangement joins TRBV11-3 to TRBJ2-7; 8 nucleotides agree with TRBD1. V was clipped by 5 bases and J by 11 bases; unmatched bases: 5. The germline gives CDR1 SGHNT, CDR2 YENEEA. The CDR3 has 11 residues. The CDR3 sequence is CASSLGQGKYF. The CDR3 bases are TGTGCCAGCAGCCTCGGACAGGGAAAGTACTTC. The full variable domain, in which reference TRBV11-3 and TRBJ2-7 provide the parts outside the CDR3, is EAGVVQSPRYKIIEKKQPVAFWCNPISGHNTLYWYLQNLGQGPELLIRYENEEAVDDSQLPKDRFSAERLKGVDSTLKIQPAELGDSAVYLCASSLGQGKYFGPGTRLTVT.

CDR3 loop: CASSYNTGGLEAFF. Here the CDR3 DNA reads TGTGCCAGCAGTTACAATACAGGGGGCCTTGAAGCTTTCTTT. This chain connects TRBV6-5 to TRBJ1-1, with 9 bases fitting TRBD1. There are 14 residues in the CDR3. J lost 7 bases, V lost 2 bases, and 5 bases had no gene match. CDR1 and CDR2 (germline): MNHEY, SVGAGI.

V and J are TRBV27 and TRBJ1-5; no definite D call. The CDR3 extends over 12 amino acids. Germline V gives CDR1 MNHEY, CDR2 SMNVEV (reference sequence). V dropped 1 base and J dropped 6 bases, with 4 bases sitting between them. The CDR3 protein is CASSLFGQPQHF. The CDR3 DNA sequence: TGTGCCAGCAGTTTATTCGGTCAGCCCCAGCATTTT.

The CDR3 spells CASSDSGGAYEQYF. The CDR3 region has the DNA TGTGCCAGCAGTGATAGCGGGGGGGCCTACGAGCAGTACTTC. The V and J genes are TRBV6-2 or TRBV6-3 and TRBJ2-7; TRBD2 matches 11 bases. This CDR3 has 14 residues. V lost 5 bases and J lost 2; bases outside the gene matches: 2. Germline CDR1 MNHEY, CDR2 SVGEGT.

The gene calls are TRBV10-1 and TRBJ2-3; TRBD2 matches 10 bases. Trimming took 0 bases from V and 7 from J; bases not matched to a gene: 13. The CDR3 totals 18 residues. The germline V gene encodes CDR1 WNHNN and CDR2 SYGVQD (reference sequence). The DNA for the CDR3 is TGCGCCAGCAGTGAGTCGATGGGGAGCGGGGGGGCTATGAATACGCAGTATTTT. Translated, it gives CASSESMGSGGAMNTQYF.

In DNA, the CDR3 is TGTGCCACCAGTAGGGACAGGGATTCTGGCTACACCTTC. Protein sequence: CATSRDRDSGYTF. The chain uses TRBV19 and TRBJ1-2; 9 bases agree with TRBD1. Germline V gene sequence: CDR1 LNHDA, CDR2 SQIVND (reference sequence). The CDR3 consists of 13 residues. The V and J ends lost 10 bases and 7 bases, in that order; junction bases with no gene match: 10.

The chain uses TRBV27 and TRBJ2-2, with 7 positions matching TRBD2. This CDR3 spans 18 amino acids. J was trimmed by 8 bases and V by 1 base; bases with no gene match: 16. CDR1 and CDR2 from the germline V gene are MNHEY and SMNVEV (reference sequence). The CDR3 here is CASSLFPRTSSTSGELFF. The DNA of the CDR3 is TGTGCCAGCAGTTTATTTCCCAGGACTAGTTCAACGTCGGGGGAGCTGTTTTTT.

V usage is TRBV4-3 and J usage is TRBJ2-2, with a weak D call TRBD2 (5 bases). V was shortened by 1 base and J by 3 bases, with 9 bases between the two germline ends. CDR3 size: 15 residues. CDR1 LGHNA and CDR2 YSLEER come from the germline V gene. This CDR3 is CASSQGGLDTGELFF. CDR3 DNA sequence: TGCGCCAGCAGCCAAGGAGGGTTAGACACCGGGGAGCTGTTTTTT.

V gene TRBV6-5 combines with J gene TRBJ2-3; weak D call: TRBD2 (7 bases). V gave up 8 bases and J gave up 3 bases, with 15 bases separating them. CDR3 length: 14 residues. Germline lookup yields CDR1 MNHEY and CDR2 SVGAGI. CDR3 sequence reads: CASGVRGATDTQYF. In nucleotides, the CDR3 is TGTGCCAGCGGCGTTCGGGGGGCAACAGATACGCAGTATTTT.

The V and J genes are TRBV6-5 and TRBJ2-2; 11 positions agree with TRBD1. The germline CDR1 and CDR2 sequences are MNHEY and SVGAGI. The CDR3 sequence is 15 residues long. V gave up 6 bases and J gave up 0 bases; unmatched junction bases: 0. CDR3 residues: CASRGQGANTGELFF. The DNA for the CDR3 is TGTGCCAGCAGGGGACAGGGGGCGAACACCGGGGAGCTGTTTTTT.

This clone was seen once. The rearrangement uses TRBV6-5 and TRBJ2-3; 9 bases are shared with TRBD1. The CDR3 totals 15 residues. Losses at the gene ends were 6 bases for V and 2 bases for J; bases not matched to a gene: 6. Per germline, CDR1 MNHEY and CDR2 SVGAGI. The CDR3 DNA is TGTGCCAGCAGCCCCGGGACAGGGCCCACAGATACGCAGTATTTT. This translates into CASSPGTGPTDTQYF.